The 21 T cell receptor beta chains below were found in one sample sequenced in a study of blood T cell repertoires in COVID-19. Clones were read by immunoSEQ multiplex PCR, and TCRdb kept only the in-frame ones, dropping some. The profile covers roughly 160,000 clones, with roughly 85% appearing a single time and roughly 2% taken by the ten largest. What was sequenced was peripheral blood. The receptors originated from a woman of 80 years or more with acute or convalescent COVID-19.

The chain has TRBV6-1 and TRBJ2-6; the D is unclear. The germline V gene encodes CDR1 MNHNS and CDR2 SASEGT. The CDR3 totals 17 residues. The V gene lost 4 bases and the J gene lost 0 bases, with 13 bases spanning the gap. The CDR3 loop reads CASSVASMVSGANVLTF. CDR3 nucleotide sequence: TGTGCCAGCAGTGTGGCCAGTATGGTCTCTGGGGCCAACGTCCTGACTTTC.

The table lists this clone with a few counts. The chain uses TRBV6-5 and TRBJ2-1; no clear D gene. The germline V gene encodes CDR1 MNHEY and CDR2 SVGAGI. The CDR3 is 13 amino acids. The V end was cut by 5 bases, the J end by 5 bases, with 10 bases between. For the CDR3, the DNA is TGTGCCAGCAGTACACATTTCGACAATGAGCAGTTCTTC. It translates to CASSTHFDNEQFF.

This sequence joins TRBV9 and TRBJ2-5, with a weak D call TRBD2 (5 bases). Germline lookup yields CDR1 SGDLS and CDR2 YYNGEE. The length of the CDR3 is 15 residues. Trimming left V 2 bases short and J 1 base short, with 12 bases between. CDR3 in amino acids: CASSVAPGSQETQYF. The DNA for the CDR3 is TGTGCCAGCAGCGTCGCTCCGGGGAGCCAAGAGACCCAGTACTTC.

The chain uses TRBV12-3 or TRBV12-4 and TRBJ1-1; 7 bases align to TRBD1. Losses at the gene ends were 6 bases for V and 11 bases for J; bases not matched to a gene: 9. The CDR3 is 12 amino acids. The DNA of the CDR3 is TGTGCCAGCAGGTCAAGGACAGGCGGGGCTTTCTTT. Encoded protein: CASRSRTGGAFF.

The rearrangement uses TRBV7-9 and TRBJ2-1, with 14 bases lining up with TRBD2. There are 15 residues in the CDR3. V lost 5 bases and J lost 9; bases outside the gene matches: 6. The germline CDR1 and CDR2 sequences are SEHNR and FQNEAQ (reference sequence). CDR3: CASSPGLAGVGEQFF. In DNA, the CDR3 is TGTGCCAGCAGCCCGGGACTAGCGGGAGTAGGTGAGCAGTTCTTC.

The chain carries TRBV4-2 and TRBJ2-7; D might be TRBD2 (5 bases). The ends were cut back, 2 bases at V and 0 bases at J, with 11 bases in the middle. The CDR3 has 15 amino acids. CDR1 LGHNA and CDR2 YNFKEQ come from the germline V gene. CDR3 DNA: TGTGCCAGCAGCCAAAATCCGGGGAGCTCCTACGAGCAGTACTTC. Amino acids: CASSQNPGSSYEQYF.

The chain links TRBV15 to TRBJ2-3; a weak D match, TRBD2 (6 bases). This CDR3 is 15 amino acids long. Per germline, CDR1 LNHNV and CDR2 YYDKDF (reference sequence). The V gene lost 0 bases and the J gene lost 5 bases, with 12 bases spanning the gap. DNA for the CDR3: TGTGCCACCAGCAGAGATCCGGGAGTCGGAGATACGCAGTATTTT. It yields the protein CATSRDPGVGDTQYF.

The V call is TRBV7-8, the J call TRBJ2-7; TRBD1 is a possible D gene (7 bases). V lost 5 bases and J 7 bases, leaving 18 bases between the germline ends. Germline V gives CDR1 SGHVS, CDR2 FQNEAQ. The CDR3 covers 14 residues. CDR3 sequence reads: CASSPAEGAFEQYF. The CDR3 nucleotides read TGTGCCAGCAGCCCAGCGGAGGGGGCTTTTGAGCAGTACTTC.

J is TRBJ2-7 and V is TRBV11-2; the match to TRBD1 covers 8 bases. CDR1 and CDR2 from the germline V gene are SGHAT and FQNNGV. J was trimmed by 5 bases and V by 7 bases; bases with no gene match: 10. The CDR3 covers 14 residues. The CDR3 DNA reads TGTGCCAGCACCCTGAGGCAGGGGGCCCACGAGCAGTACTTC. Encoded protein: CASTLRQGAHEQYF.

V usage is TRBV7-6 and J usage is TRBJ2-5, with 7 nucleotides matching TRBD1. V trimming: 4 bases; J trimming: 7 bases; junction bases outside the gene matches: 12. This CDR3 is built from 15 residues. Germline V lookup: CDR1 SGHVS, CDR2 FNYEAQ. The CDR3 DNA sequence: TGTGCCAGCAGCTCTACCCCCGACAGGGCGGGGACCCAGTACTTC. It specifies CASSSTPDRAGTQYF.

The chain joins TRBV24-1 to TRBJ2-2, with 8 nucleotides matching TRBD1. The V gene's germline CDR1 is KGHDR and CDR2 SFDVKD. CDR3 size: 14 residues. Trimming took 2 bases from V and 6 from J; bases not matched to a gene: 1. DNA for the CDR3: TGTGCCACCAGTGATTCCAGGGGGCCCGGGGAGCTGTTTTTT. Translated, it gives CATSDSRGPGELFF.

This sequence joins TRBV19 and TRBJ2-3, with TRBD2 matching over 11 bases. The CDR3 runs to 15 residues. J was trimmed by 7 bases and V by 1 base; bases with no gene match: 4. The germline V gene encodes CDR1 LNHDA and CDR2 SQIVND (reference sequence). The chain's CDR3 is CASSIGLAGTYTQYF. CDR3 nucleotides: TGTGCCAGTAGTATAGGACTAGCGGGAACCTATACGCAGTATTTT.

The chain joins TRBV6-5 to TRBJ2-3; D unclear. V was trimmed by 4 bases and J by 1 base, leaving 6 bases between them. The CDR3 extends over 13 amino acids. CDR1 is MNHEY, CDR2 SVGAGI, per germline. This CDR3 reads CASSWQGTDTQYF. The CDR3 DNA follows: TGTGCCAGCAGTTGGCAGGGCACAGATACGCAGTATTTT.

The chain combines TRBV30 with TRBJ1-1; possible D gene TRBD1, 5 bases. V lost 1 base and J 1 base, leaving 16 bases between the germline ends. The CDR3 length is 16 residues. Germline V gives CDR1 GTSNPN, CDR2 SVGIG (reference sequence). Here the CDR3 DNA reads TGTGCCTGGAGTGGGTTGACAGCCCTTGGGAACACTGAAGCTTTCTTT. This encodes CAWSGLTALGNTEAFF. Supplemented by reference TRBV30 and TRBJ1-1, the full variable domain reads SQTIHQWPATLVQPVGSPLSLECTVEGTSNPNLYWYRQAAGRGLQLLFYSVGIGQISSEVPQNLSASRPQDRQFILSSKKLLLSDSGFYLCAWSGLTALGNTEAFFGQGTRLTVV.

This clone came up a few times. The rearrangement joins TRBV29-1 to TRBJ2-7, with D perhaps TRBD2 (7 bases). The CDR3 runs 13 residues. Trimming removed 7 bases at V and 0 bases at J, with 13 bases between. CDR1 and CDR2 (germline): SQVTM, ANQGSEA. DNA for the CDR3: TGCAGCGCCGCGAGGGGGGGCTCCTACGAGCAGTACTTC. Protein product: CSAARGGSYEQYF.

The rearrangement joins TRBV6-5 to TRBJ1-2; 9 bases fit TRBD1. Per germline, CDR1 MNHEY and CDR2 SVGAGI. CDR3 size: 14 residues. The V gene end was trimmed by 5 bases and the J gene end by 7 bases; junction bases not matched to a gene: 8. CDR3 residues: CASSPRDRAGGYTF. The CDR3, as DNA: TGTGCCAGCAGTCCGCGGGACAGGGCGGGTGGCTACACCTTC.

V gene TRBV2 combines with J gene TRBJ2-7; possibly TRBD1 for D (6 bases). This CDR3 has 15 amino acids. Germline CDR1 is SNHLY and CDR2 is FYNNEI. V was clipped by 7 bases and J by 1 base, with 17 bases between them. The DNA of the CDR3 is TGTGCCAGCACCCGGACAGCCGCCATGTCCTACGAGCAGTACTTC. Amino acids: CASTRTAAMSYEQYF.

V gene TRBV30 combines with J gene TRBJ1-6; tentatively, D is TRBD1 (5 bases). The CDR3 is 13 amino acids. Germline assignment: CDR1 GTSNPN and CDR2 SVGIG (reference sequence). Deletions cut 7 bases from V and 7 bases from J, with 14 bases between. The CDR3 DNA follows: TGTGCCTCAAAGCAACAGGACAATTCACCCCTCCACTTT. Protein product: CASKQQDNSPLHF.

This clone was seen only once. This rearrangement joins TRBV2 to TRBJ1-5; 9 bases match TRBD1. In germline, CDR1 is SNHLY, CDR2 FYNNEI. CDR3 length: 13 amino acids. After removal of 6 bases from V and 7 bases from J, the junction contained 4 bases not matched to a gene. The DNA of the CDR3 is TGTGCCAGCAGCCGACAGGGGGGGCAGCCCCAGCATTTT. The encoded protein is CASSRQGGQPQHF.

The chain combines TRBV19 with TRBJ1-1; 9 nucleotides line up with TRBD1. The germline gives CDR1 LNHDA, CDR2 SQIVND (reference sequence). This CDR3 is 14 amino acids long. The junction had 2 bases not matched to a gene; V was cut back by 5 bases and J by 1 base. Here the CDR3 DNA reads TGTGCCAGTAGTCCGGACAGGGGGAACACTGAAGCTTTCTTT. Its translation: CASSPDRGNTEAFF. Full variable domain (outside the CDR3, taken from reference TRBV19 and TRBJ1-1): DGGITQSPKYLFRKEGQNVTLSCEQNLNHDAMYWYRQDPGQGLRLIYYSQIVNDFQKGDIAEGYSVSREKKESFPLTVTSAQKNPTAFYLCASSPDRGNTEAFFGQGTRLTVV.

This chain links TRBV7-2 with TRBJ2-7; D ambiguous. CDR1 is SGHTA and CDR2 is FQGNSA in the germline V gene. Trimming pared 5 bases from V and 3 bases from J, leaving 8 bases between. This CDR3 region has 12 residues. DNA of the CDR3: TGTGCCAGCAGCCCACAGATCTACGAGCAGTACTTC. Its protein is CASSPQIYEQYF.